The table lists the clone carrying this T cell receptor (beta chain) with a few counts. Its antigen is undetermined. Germline V CDR1 and CDR2: SGHAT, FQDESV (reference sequence). The ends were cut back, 5 bases at V and 1 base at J, with 27 bases in the middle. The CDR3 runs to 21 residues. The sample belongs to a study of T cells after yellow fever vaccination. Study-level results: A weaker secondary response peaked on day 5, the primary on day 15.

As TCR cDNA was made by 5'RACE template switching, a universal primer site and UMIs were added. From the 5' RACE reads, TCRdb called clonotypes with MiXCR, one entry per CDR3 protein. The table records 610,000 or so distinct CDR3 sequences, roughly an eighth of them present only once. This clonotype was obtained from a man younger than 40 who received the YFV17D yellow fever vaccine. The V and J genes are TRBV11-1 and TRBJ2-6; tentatively, D is TRBD1 (6 bases). The sequences come from PBMCs, collected on the day of the yellow fever booster vaccination. CDR3 DNA: TGTGCCAGCAGCCCGCATCCCAGAAGGGGGTTATCAAGTTCTGGGGCCAACGTCCTGACTTTC. Translating it yields CASSPHPRRGLSSSGANVLTF.